This T cell receptor beta chain was sequenced in a study of cytomegalovirus exposure and HLA in healthy donors. Study in general: The 130 or so validation repertoires, a later analysis reported, used the same platform as the roughly 700 repertoires from the first cohort. Findings and caveats of the study: Researchers catalogued some 160 TCR beta chains as cytomegalovirus-associated. Researchers reported that a few CMV-associated chains were confirmed in vitro as CMV antigen-specific.

The donors were members of the roughly 120-subject validation cohort (separate from the approximately 670-subject first cohort). The V segment lost 3 bases and the J segment 3 bases; nucleotides outside the gene matches: 11. The CDR3 is 16 amino acids. Germline V lookup: CDR1 SGHNT, CDR2 YYREEE (reference sequence). As concerns this clone: Its antigen remains unknown.

TCRdb's copy holds only in-frame clones and misses some; the assay was immunoSEQ multiplex PCR. The sample has 55,000 to 75,000 clones, 90% to 96% seen once. V and J are TRBV5-4 and TRBJ2-7; 8 positions match TRBD1. This clonotype was sampled from a woman between 18 and 29 years old in good health and CMV-seronegative. Sequencing was carried out using PBMCs. The CDR3: CASSSRTGRANYEQYF. CDR3 sequence (DNA): TGTGCCAGCAGCTCTCGGACAGGGCGGGCCAACTACGAGCAGTACTTC. The full variable domain, its missing parts supplied by reference TRBV5-4 and TRBJ2-7, is ETGVTQSPTHLIKTRGQQVTLRCSSQSGHNTVSWYQQALGQGPQFIFQYYREEENGRGNFPPRFSGLQFPNYSSELNVNALELDDSALYLCASSSRTGRANYEQYFGPGTRLTVT.